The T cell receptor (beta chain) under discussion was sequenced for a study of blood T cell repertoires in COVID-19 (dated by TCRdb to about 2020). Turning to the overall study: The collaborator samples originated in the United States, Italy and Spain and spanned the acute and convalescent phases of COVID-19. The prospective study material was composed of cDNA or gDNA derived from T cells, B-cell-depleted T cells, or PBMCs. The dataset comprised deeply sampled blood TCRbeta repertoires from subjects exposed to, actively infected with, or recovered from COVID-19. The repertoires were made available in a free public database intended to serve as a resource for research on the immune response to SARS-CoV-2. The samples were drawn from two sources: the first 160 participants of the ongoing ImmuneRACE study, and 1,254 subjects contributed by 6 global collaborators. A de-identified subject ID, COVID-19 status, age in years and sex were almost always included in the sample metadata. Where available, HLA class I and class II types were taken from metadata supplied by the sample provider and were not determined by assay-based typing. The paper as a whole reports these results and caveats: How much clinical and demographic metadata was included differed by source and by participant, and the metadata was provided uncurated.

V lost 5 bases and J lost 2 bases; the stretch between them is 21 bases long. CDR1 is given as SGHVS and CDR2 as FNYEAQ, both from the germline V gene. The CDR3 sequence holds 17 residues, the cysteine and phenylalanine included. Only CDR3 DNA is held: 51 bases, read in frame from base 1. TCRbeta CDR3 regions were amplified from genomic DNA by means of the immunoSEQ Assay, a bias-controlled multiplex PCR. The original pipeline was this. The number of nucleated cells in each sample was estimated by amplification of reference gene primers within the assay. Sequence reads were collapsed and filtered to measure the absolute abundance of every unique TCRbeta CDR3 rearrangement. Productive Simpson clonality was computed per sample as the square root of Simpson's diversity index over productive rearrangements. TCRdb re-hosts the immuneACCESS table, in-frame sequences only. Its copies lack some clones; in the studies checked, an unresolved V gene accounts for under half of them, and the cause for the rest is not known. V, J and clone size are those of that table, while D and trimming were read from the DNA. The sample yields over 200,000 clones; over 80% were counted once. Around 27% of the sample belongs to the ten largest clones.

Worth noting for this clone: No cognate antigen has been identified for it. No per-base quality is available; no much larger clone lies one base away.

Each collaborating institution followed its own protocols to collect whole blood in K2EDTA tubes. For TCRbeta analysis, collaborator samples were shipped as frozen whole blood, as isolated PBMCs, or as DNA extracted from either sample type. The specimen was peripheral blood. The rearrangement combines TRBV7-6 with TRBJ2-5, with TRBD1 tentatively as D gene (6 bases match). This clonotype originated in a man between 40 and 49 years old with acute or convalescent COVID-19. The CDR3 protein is CASSVEDQGPLQETQYF. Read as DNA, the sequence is TGTGCCAGCAGCGTAGAGGATCAGGGGCCCCTTCAAGAGACCCAGTACTTC.